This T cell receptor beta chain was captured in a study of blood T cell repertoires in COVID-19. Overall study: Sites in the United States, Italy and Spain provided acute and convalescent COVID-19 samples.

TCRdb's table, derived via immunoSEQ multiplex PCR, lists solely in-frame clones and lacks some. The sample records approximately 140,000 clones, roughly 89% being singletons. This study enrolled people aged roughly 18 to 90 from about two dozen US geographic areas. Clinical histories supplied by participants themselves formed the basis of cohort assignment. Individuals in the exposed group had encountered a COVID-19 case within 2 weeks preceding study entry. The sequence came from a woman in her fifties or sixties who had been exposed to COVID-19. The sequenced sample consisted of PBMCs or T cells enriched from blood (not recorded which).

In DNA form, the CDR3 reads TGTGCCAGCTCACCACGACAGGGTGGAGTCGCTGGCTACACCTTC. Its translation is CASSPRQGGVAGYTF. The chain uses TRBV18 and TRBJ1-2; the match to TRBD1 covers 7 bases. This CDR3 contains 15 residues. The germline gives CDR1 KGHSH, CDR2 LQKENI. V lost 1 base and J lost 7; bases outside the gene matches: 9.